Following are 14 T cell receptor beta chains from one sample sequenced in a study of cytomegalovirus exposure and HLA in healthy donors. Primers: 60 Vbeta forward and 13 Jbeta reverse. Here immunoSEQ multiplex PCR was the method, and the copy in TCRdb shows in-frame clones only, minus some. Among about 150,000 clones listed, around four fifths were seen once. The sample was PBMCs. The origin of the receptors is a man aged 18 to 29 in good health and CMV-seronegative.

The chain couples TRBV2 to TRBJ1-1; D gene unclear. Germline assignment: CDR1 SNHLY and CDR2 FYNNEI. The CDR3 is 12 amino acids. Trimming shortened V by 5 bases and J by 4 bases, and 8 bases separated the two germline ends. The CDR3 is CASSPAGTEAFF. CDR3 coding DNA: TGTGCCAGCAGTCCAGCAGGCACTGAAGCTTTCTTT.

This clone was picked up one time. The chain carries TRBV27 and TRBJ1-1, with D possibly TRBD1 on 6 matching bases. The V end lost 5 bases, the J end lost 4 bases, and 8 bases lay between the germline ends. The CDR3 spans 12 residues. The germline V gene encodes CDR1 MNHEY and CDR2 SMNVEV (reference sequence). The CDR3: CASSQQGTEAFF. For the CDR3, the DNA is TGTGCCAGCAGTCAACAGGGCACTGAAGCTTTCTTT.

The rearrangement joins TRBV28 to TRBJ1-2, with D possibly matching TRBD1 (5 bases). The V gene's germline CDR1 is MDHEN and CDR2 SYDVKM. This CDR3 is built from 13 residues. V shed 1 base and J shed 8 bases, with 11 bases lying between them. The CDR3 DNA reads as TGTGCCAGCAGTTTATTGGGGGAGGGCGGCTACACCTTC. Amino acids: CASSLLGEGGYTF.

The rearrangement uses TRBV5-4 and TRBJ1-2, with a tentative D call TRBD1 (5 bases). This CDR3 spans 14 amino acids. V was shortened by 3 bases and J by 8 bases, with 17 bases between the two germline ends. CDR1 is SGHNT and CDR2 is YYREEE in the germline V gene (reference sequence). The DNA of the CDR3 is TGTGCCAGCAGCTCCGGCCCCAGGGTTGGAGGCTACACCTTC. It specifies CASSSGPRVGGYTF.

The gene calls are TRBV28 and TRBJ1-2; a possible D gene is TRBD1 (5 bases). The CDR3 loop spans 12 amino acids. Germline-derived CDR1 and CDR2 are MDHEN and SYDVKM. V lost 6 bases and J lost 6, with 11 bases in between. The CDR3 nucleotides are TGTGCCAGCAGCGACAGTCGGCATGGCTACACCTTC. It translates to CASSDSRHGYTF.

The V call is TRBV7-3, the J call TRBJ2-1; maybe TRBD2 (5 bases). V dropped 5 bases and J dropped 9 bases, with 20 bases sitting between them. This CDR3 spans 15 amino acids. Germline V CDR1 and CDR2: SGHTA, FQGTGA. Here the CDR3 DNA reads TGTGCCAGCAGCGATAGTGGGCTAGCCGGTGGTGAGCAGTTCTTC. Translated, it gives CASSDSGLAGGEQFF.

This clone came up a few times. The chain joins TRBV6-1 to TRBJ2-7, with D possibly matching TRBD2 (6 bases). The CDR3 has 13 amino acids. The germline V gene has CDR1 MNHNS and CDR2 SASEGT. V was pared by 4 bases and J by 1 base, with 8 bases between. Written as DNA, the CDR3 is TGTGCCAGCAGTGCCGGGGGATCCTACGAGCAGTACTTC. Protein: CASSAGGSYEQYF.

The V call is TRBV5-4, the J call TRBJ1-4; 7 positions match TRBD1. CDR3 size: 16 residues. CDR1 and CDR2 from the germline V gene are SGHNT and YYREEE (reference sequence). J was trimmed by 8 bases and V by 4 bases; bases with no gene match: 14. In nucleotides, the CDR3 is TGTGCCAGCAGCGACGGGACAGCCAGACTGGGGGAAAAACTGTTTTTT. Protein product: CASSDGTARLGEKLFF.

The chain carries TRBV18 and TRBJ1-2, with 8 bases lining up with TRBD1. The CDR3 totals 16 residues. The germline CDR1 and CDR2 sequences are KGHSH and LQKENI. The trim removed 4 bases at V and 0 bases at J, leaving 7 bases unmatched. CDR3 DNA: TGTGCCAGCTCACTGACTGGACAGGGAACTAACTATGGCTACACCTTC. This encodes CASSLTGQGTNYGYTF.

CDR3: CTARRGTEAFF. CDR3 sequence (DNA): TGCACCGCCCGGCGGGGGACTGAAGCTTTCTTT. The chain is built from TRBV20-1 and TRBJ1-1; D perhaps matches TRBD1 (5 bases). This CDR3 is built from 11 residues. Germline values: CDR1 DFQATT, CDR2 SNEGSKA (reference sequence).

The V and J genes are TRBV6-1 and TRBJ2-1; 10 nucleotides match TRBD1. Germline V gene sequence: CDR1 MNHNS, CDR2 SASEGT. J gave up 6 bases and V 4 bases, and 12 bases lay outside the gene matches. The CDR3 has 17 residues. This CDR3 is CASSVSSGTGDFNEQFF. Here the CDR3 DNA reads TGTGCCAGCAGTGTATCCTCCGGGACAGGGGACTTCAATGAGCAGTTCTTC.

The genes are TRBV27 and TRBJ2-5; 11 bases are a match to TRBD2. CDR1 is MNHEY and CDR2 is SMNVEV in the germline V gene (reference sequence). The junction had 4 bases not matched to a gene; V was cut back by 0 bases and J by 4 bases. This CDR3 has 16 amino acids. The CDR3 protein is CASSLSPTSGRETQYF. For the CDR3, the DNA is TGTGCCAGCAGTTTATCGCCTACTAGCGGGAGAGAGACCCAGTACTTC.

This clone showed up just once. V gene TRBV6-5 combines with J gene TRBJ2-3, with 11 positions matching TRBD2. Trimming removed 4 bases from V and 5 bases from J; junction bases left unmatched: 5. Germline V gives CDR1 MNHEY, CDR2 SVGAGI. The CDR3 is 15 residues long. The CDR3 DNA reads as TGTGCCAGCAGTTTAGCGGGAGGGCCCTTAGATACGCAGTATTTT. Amino acid sequence: CASSLAGGPLDTQYF.

CDR3 DNA sequence: TGTGCCAGCGTCGGGTCATCCCAGCCCCACAATGAGCAGTTCTTC. This encodes CASVGSSQPHNEQFF. The chain recombines TRBV2 with TRBJ2-1; D gene ambiguous. Germline loops: CDR1 SNHLY, CDR2 FYNNEI. V was clipped by 8 bases and J by 5 bases, with 19 bases between them. CDR3 length equals 15 residues.